Below, 26 T cell receptor beta chains from the same sample are listed, as sequenced in a study of cytomegalovirus exposure and HLA in healthy donors. 60 Vbeta and 13 Jbeta primers were used in PCR. The assay was immunoSEQ multiplex PCR, and TCRdb's table has in-frame clones only and misses some. The sample contains approximately 210,000 clones, approximately 85% of which appear only once. The sequencing sample was made of PBMCs. Source of these receptors: a man younger than 30 in good health and CMV-seronegative.

CDR3 sequence (DNA): TGTGCCACCAGCAGAGATTGGCGGGGGGCCCTAAAGGCCCACGAGCAGTACTTC. Encoded protein: CATSRDWRGALKAHEQYF. V gene TRBV15 combines with J gene TRBJ2-7, with 8 bases lining up with TRBD2. Trimming removed 0 bases from V and 5 bases from J; junction bases left unmatched: 15. Germline V gene lookup returns CDR1 LNHNV and CDR2 YYDKDF (reference sequence). The CDR3 sequence is 18 residues long.

CDR3 sequence reads: CASSHPDGERQFF. CDR3 coding DNA: TGCGCCAGCAGCCACCCCGATGGAGAGCGGCAGTTCTTC. The rearrangement uses TRBV4-1 and TRBJ2-1, with no clear D. The V gene's germline CDR1 is MGHRA and CDR2 YSYEKL. The CDR3 has 13 amino acids. Trimming removed 3 bases from V and 12 bases from J, with 15 bases in between.

The chain uses TRBV19 and TRBJ1-2, with no clear D. Germline assignment: CDR1 LNHDA and CDR2 SQIVND (reference sequence). Trimming shortened V by 7 bases and J by 8 bases, and 11 bases separated the two germline ends. The CDR3 has 11 amino acids. Written as DNA, the CDR3 is TGTGCCAGTACGGGTGAGGTAGGCTACACCTTC. This encodes CASTGEVGYTF.

The chain couples TRBV28 to TRBJ2-7; D ambiguous. Germline CDR1 is MDHEN and CDR2 is SYDVKM. The CDR3 loop spans 13 amino acids. The V end was cut by 10 bases, the J end by 5 bases, with 18 bases between. The CDR3 nucleotides read TGTGCCACCCAGCTAGTCGCGACGAACGAGCAGTACTTC. This gives the protein CATQLVATNEQYF.

The chain links TRBV9 to TRBJ1-2, with 9 bases aligning to TRBD1. Per the germline V gene, CDR1 is SGDLS and CDR2 is YYNGEE. This CDR3 has 15 amino acids. The J segment lost 2 bases and the V segment lost 3 bases, leaving 5 bases of the junction unmatched. CDR3 sequence (DNA): TGTGCCAGCAGCGCGAACAGGGGGCACAACTATGGCTACACCTTC. Encoded protein: CASSANRGHNYGYTF.

The rearrangement links TRBV29-1 to TRBJ1-1; D not resolved. Between the trimmed V and J ends, which lost 4 bases and 6 bases, there was a span of 12 bases. There are 12 residues in the CDR3. Germline-derived CDR1 and CDR2 are SQVTM and ANQGSEA. CDR3 sequence reads: CSVALLGAEAFF. Here the CDR3 DNA reads TGCAGCGTTGCCCTTCTGGGCGCTGAAGCTTTCTTT.

This chain links TRBV27 with TRBJ2-7, with a tentative D call TRBD2 (5 bases). The ends were cut back, 6 bases at V and 4 bases at J, with 10 bases in the middle. The V gene's germline CDR1 is MNHEY and CDR2 SMNVEV (reference sequence). CDR3 size: 12 residues. DNA of the CDR3: TGTGCCAGCAGGAGGTCGGGATACGAGCAGTACTTC. This encodes CASRRSGYEQYF.

The V and J genes are TRBV12-5 and TRBJ2-1; TRBD1 matches at 7 bases. Looked up from germline, CDR1 is LGHNT and CDR2 is FRNRAP. V gave up 6 bases and J gave up 6 bases; unmatched junction bases: 8. This CDR3 has 14 residues. CDR3 coding DNA: TGTGCTAGTGGAGGGGACAGAGTCTCCAATGAGCAGTTCTTC. Its protein product is CASGGDRVSNEQFF.

This clone was picked up a small number of times. The chain employs TRBV5-1 and TRBJ2-1; 11 bases are a match to TRBD2. Germline CDR1 is SGHRS and CDR2 is YFSETQ. This CDR3 has 15 residues. V gave up 4 bases and J gave up 4 bases; unmatched junction bases: 4. CDR3 protein: CASSQRTSGYNEQFF. Here the CDR3 DNA reads TGCGCCAGCAGCCAACGGACTAGCGGGTACAATGAGCAGTTCTTC.

The CDR3 DNA reads TGTGCCAGCAGCTTCGGGACTAGCAGGAGAGATACGCAGTATTTT. Protein sequence: CASSFGTSRRDTQYF. This rearrangement joins TRBV5-4 to TRBJ2-3, with 9 bases fitting TRBD2. Trimming removed 2 bases from V and 5 bases from J; junction bases left unmatched: 6. CDR1 is SGHNT, CDR2 YYREEE, per germline (reference sequence). The CDR3 contains 15 residues.

The chain carries TRBV9 and TRBJ2-3; 11 bases map to TRBD2. The ends lost 0 bases at V and 2 bases at J; junction bases unmatched: 8. The CDR3 runs 18 residues. Per germline, CDR1 SGDLS and CDR2 YYNGEE. The DNA of the CDR3 is TGTGCCAGCAGCGTAGGGGTTAGCGGGAGGGCCAACACAGATACGCAGTATTTT. Protein: CASSVGVSGRANTDTQYF.

J is TRBJ2-3 and V is TRBV5-8, with D possibly TRBD1 on 6 matching bases. Trimming cost V 1 base and J 0 bases, with 9 bases left between them. This CDR3 spans 15 amino acids. Per germline, CDR1 SGHTS and CDR2 YDEGEE. The CDR3 nucleotides are TGTGCCAGCAGCTTGTTGGGACAAAGCACAGATACGCAGTATTTT. Translation gives CASSLLGQSTDTQYF.

This chain connects TRBV10-3 to TRBJ2-6; D possibly corresponds to TRBD1 (5 bases). V was pared by 3 bases and J by 0 bases, with 6 bases between. The CDR3 contains 15 residues. Germline loops: CDR1 ENHRY, CDR2 SYGVKD. The CDR3 DNA follows: TGTGCCATCAGTGAAGGGGTCTCTGGGGCCAACGTCCTGACTTTC. Its protein product is CAISEGVSGANVLTF.

This clone appeared a few times. The chain recombines TRBV7-2 with TRBJ1-2; 9 bases are shared with TRBD1. Germline values: CDR1 SGHTA, CDR2 FQGNSA. CDR3 length: 13 amino acids. Trimming at V came to 5 bases and at J to 8 bases, leaving 6 bases not matched to a gene. For the CDR3, the DNA is TGTGCCAGCAGCCAAAGGACAGGGGCAGGCTACACCTTC. Protein sequence: CASSQRTGAGYTF.

This chain joins TRBV28 and TRBJ1-5; D not certain. The CDR3 totals 15 residues. Germline CDR1 is MDHEN and CDR2 is SYDVKM. Between the trimmed V and J ends, which lost 4 bases and 2 bases, there was a span of 12 bases. This CDR3 reads CASSSAGVGNQPQHF. Written as DNA, the CDR3 is TGTGCCAGCAGTTCGGCGGGAGTTGGCAATCAGCCCCAGCATTTT.

CDR3 nucleotides: TGTGCCAGCACGGTCGGGACAGGGAGAAATTCACCCCTCCACTTT. Residues: CASTVGTGRNSPLHF. The chain is built from TRBV6-5 and TRBJ1-6; 9 nucleotides line up with TRBD1. Germline loops: CDR1 MNHEY, CDR2 SVGAGI. The CDR3 runs to 15 residues. With 7 bases clipped from V and 7 bases from J, the junction kept 8 bases outside the gene matches.

The gene calls are TRBV28 and TRBJ1-2; D may be TRBD1 (5 bases). V gave up 7 bases and J gave up 8 bases, with 20 bases separating them. The CDR3 contains 14 residues. The germline V gene has CDR1 MDHEN and CDR2 SYDVKM. The CDR3 nucleotides read TGTGCCAGCAACCCTTCCCCCAGGGTTGGAGGCTACACCTTC. Residues: CASNPSPRVGGYTF.

The J gene is TRBJ2-7, the V gene TRBV19; 7 positions agree with TRBD1. This CDR3 region has 15 residues. Per the germline V gene, CDR1 is LNHDA and CDR2 is SQIVND (reference sequence). The V segment lost 1 base and the J segment 3 bases; nucleotides outside the gene matches: 6. The CDR3 protein is CASSIARDRDYEQYF. The CDR3 bases are TGTGCCAGTAGTATAGCAAGGGACAGAGACTACGAGCAGTACTTC.

The V call is TRBV7-9, the J call TRBJ2-3; tentative D call: TRBD2 (6 bases). This CDR3 comprises 14 residues. V was pared by 0 bases and J by 3 bases, with 7 bases between. Germline CDR1 SEHNR, CDR2 FQNEAQ (reference sequence). The CDR3 DNA reads as TGTGCCAGCAGCTTAGCAGGGAGGACAGATACGCAGTATTTT. Its translation: CASSLAGRTDTQYF.

The chain joins TRBV27 to TRBJ2-7; unclear D gene. Germline CDR1 and CDR2: MNHEY and SMNVEV (reference sequence). The CDR3 consists of 15 residues. Trimming cost V 3 bases and J 2 bases, with 14 bases left between them. CDR3 amino acids: CASSFYSSRAYEQYF. The DNA of the CDR3 is TGTGCCAGCAGTTTCTATAGCAGCAGAGCCTACGAGCAGTACTTC.

The chain joins TRBV6-1 to TRBJ2-7, with D perhaps TRBD1 (6 bases). This CDR3 region has 15 residues. V gave up 6 bases and J gave up 3 bases, with 18 bases separating them. Germline CDR1 MNHNS, CDR2 SASEGT. CDR3 sequence reads: CASSQNRAQLYEQYF. The DNA for the CDR3 is TGTGCCAGCAGCCAAAACAGGGCCCAACTCTACGAGCAGTACTTC.

The genes are TRBV11-1 and TRBJ2-5; TRBD1 matches at 8 bases. V dropped 5 bases and J dropped 6; count of bases not matched to a gene: 8. Germline V gene sequence: CDR1 SGHAT, CDR2 FQDESV (reference sequence). CDR3 length: 14 amino acids. The CDR3 region has the DNA TGTGCCAGCAGCCCCAGGGGGCTGAGACAGACCCAGTACTTC. Encoded protein: CASSPRGLRQTQYF. Based on the CDR3 plus reference TRBV11-1 and TRBJ2-5, the full variable domain is EAEVAQSPRYKITEKSQAVAFWCDPISGHATLYWYRQILGQGPELLVQFQDESVVDDSQLPKDRFSAERLKGVDSTLKIQPAELGDSAMYLCASSPRGLRQTQYFGPGTRLLVL.

V usage is TRBV5-1 and J usage is TRBJ2-3; a possible D gene is TRBD1 (5 bases). Trimming removed 3 bases at V and 3 bases at J, with 8 bases between. CDR3 size: 13 residues. Looked up from germline, CDR1 is SGHRS and CDR2 is YFSETQ. CDR3 sequence: CASSWGRTDTQYF. The CDR3 DNA is TGCGCCAGCAGCTGGGGCCGGACAGATACGCAGTATTTT.

This clone was seen a handful of times. This chain connects TRBV29-1 to TRBJ2-1; 13 bases are a match to TRBD2. V was clipped by 7 bases and J by 9 bases; unmatched bases: 3. The CDR3 is made up of 12 amino acids. From germline, CDR1 is SQVTM and CDR2 ANQGSEA. The CDR3, as DNA: TGCAGCGGGACTAGCGGGAGAGGTGAGCAGTTCTTC. Protein product: CSGTSGRGEQFF.

The CDR3 DNA is TGTGCCAGCAGCTCCGTCCCTAGCGGCAATGAGCAGTTCTTC. Translation: CASSSVPSGNEQFF. The V gene is TRBV7-2, the J gene TRBJ2-1; 7 bases map to TRBD2. Germline lookup yields CDR1 SGHTA and CDR2 FQGNSA. CDR3 size: 14 residues. Germline trimming cut 4 bases from V and 6 bases from J; bases unmatched to any gene: 6.

This chain uses TRBV13 with TRBJ2-7, with D possibly TRBD2 on 6 matching bases. The germline CDR1 and CDR2 sequences are PRHDT and FYEKMQ (reference sequence). V lost 3 bases and J 1 base, leaving 10 bases between the germline ends. The CDR3 has 14 amino acids. The CDR3 DNA sequence: TGTGCCAGCAGCTTTGCGGGACCATCCTACGAGCAGTACTTC. The encoded protein is CASSFAGPSYEQYF.